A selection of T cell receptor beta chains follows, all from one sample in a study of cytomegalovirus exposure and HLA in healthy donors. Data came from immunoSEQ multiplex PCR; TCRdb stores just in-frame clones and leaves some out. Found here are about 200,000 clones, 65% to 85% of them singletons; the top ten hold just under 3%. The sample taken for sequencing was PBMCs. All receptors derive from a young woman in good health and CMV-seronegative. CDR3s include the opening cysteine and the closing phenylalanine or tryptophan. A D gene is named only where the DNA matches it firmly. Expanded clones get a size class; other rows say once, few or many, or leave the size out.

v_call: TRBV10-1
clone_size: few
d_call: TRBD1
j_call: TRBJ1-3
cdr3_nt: TGCGCCAGCGACGGACAGGGTTTTGCTGGAAACACCATATATTTT
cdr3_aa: CASDGQGFAGNTIYF

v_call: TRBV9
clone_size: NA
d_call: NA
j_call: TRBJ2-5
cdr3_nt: TGTGCCAGCAGCGCCCAGATGGAGGCGGAGACCCAGTACTTC
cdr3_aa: CASSAQMEAETQYF

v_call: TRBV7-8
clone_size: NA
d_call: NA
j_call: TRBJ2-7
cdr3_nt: TGTGCCAGCAGCCACCTCTCAAACGGCGGACTCCTCTCCTACGAGCAGTACTTC
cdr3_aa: CASSHLSNGGLLSYEQYF

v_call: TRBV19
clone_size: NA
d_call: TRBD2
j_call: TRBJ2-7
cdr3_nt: TGTGCCAGTAGGGGTCAAGTCCGGGACTACTACGAGCAGTACTTC
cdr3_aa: CASRGQVRDYYEQYF

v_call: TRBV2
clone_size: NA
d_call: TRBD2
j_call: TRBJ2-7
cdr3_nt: TGTGCCAGTCGAAATGGCCTAGCGGGTGCCTACGAGCAGTACTTC
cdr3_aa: CASRNGLAGAYEQYF

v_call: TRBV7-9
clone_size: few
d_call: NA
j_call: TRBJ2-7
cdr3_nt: TGTGCCAGCAGCTCCAGGGCTTACGAGCAGTACTTC
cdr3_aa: CASSSRAYEQYF

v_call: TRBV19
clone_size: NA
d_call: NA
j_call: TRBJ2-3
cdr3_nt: TGTGCCACCTCGCGGGAACTAACGCAGTATTTT
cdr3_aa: CATSRELTQYF

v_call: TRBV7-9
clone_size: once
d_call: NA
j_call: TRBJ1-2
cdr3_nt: TGTGCCAGCAGCTTAGTTGGCCGTCGGACAGCCAGCTACCCCTTC
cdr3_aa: CASSLVGRRTASYPF

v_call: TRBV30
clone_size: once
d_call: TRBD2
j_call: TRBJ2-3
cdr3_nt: TGTGCCTGGAGCGGGAGGTGGACTAGTGTAGCAGATACGCAGTATTTT
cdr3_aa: CAWSGRWTSVADTQYF

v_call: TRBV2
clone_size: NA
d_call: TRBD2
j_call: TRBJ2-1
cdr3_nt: TGTGCCAGCAGTGGGCTAGCGGGTTTCGGTGAGCAGTTCTTC
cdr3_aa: CASSGLAGFGEQFF

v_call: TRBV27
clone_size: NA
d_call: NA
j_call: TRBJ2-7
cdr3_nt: TGTGCCAGCAGTTTTGGGCAGGGGCTAATCTACGAGCAGTACTTC
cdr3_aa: CASSFGQGLIYEQYF

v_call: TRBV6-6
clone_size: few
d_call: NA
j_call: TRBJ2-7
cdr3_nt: TGTGCCAGCAGTCCCCTCTACGAGCAGTACTTC
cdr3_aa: CASSPLYEQYF

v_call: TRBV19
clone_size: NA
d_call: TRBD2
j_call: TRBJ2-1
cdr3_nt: TGTGCCAGTAGTATTTGGGCTAGCGGGAACGATGAGCAGTTCTTC
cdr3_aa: CASSIWASGNDEQFF

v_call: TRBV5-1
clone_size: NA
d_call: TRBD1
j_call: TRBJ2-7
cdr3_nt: TGCGCCAGCAGCTTGGGGGGACAGGATAGCGAGCAGTACTTC
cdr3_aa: CASSLGGQDSEQYF

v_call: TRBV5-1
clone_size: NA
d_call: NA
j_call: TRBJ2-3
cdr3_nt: TGCGCCAGCAGCTTCAGTTGGCAAAAATATTCTAGCACAGATACGCAGTATTTT
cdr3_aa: CASSFSWQKYSSTDTQYF

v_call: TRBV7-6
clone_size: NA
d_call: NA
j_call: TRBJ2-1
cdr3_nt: TGTGCCAGCAGCATAACAGAATACAATGAGCAGTTCTTC
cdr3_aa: CASSITEYNEQFF

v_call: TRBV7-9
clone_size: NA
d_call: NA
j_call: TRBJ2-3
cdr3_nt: TGTGCCAGCAGCTTAGCGTACTTGGATACGCAGTATTTT
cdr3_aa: CASSLAYLDTQYF

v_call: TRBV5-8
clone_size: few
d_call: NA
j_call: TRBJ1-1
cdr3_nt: TGTGCCAGCAGCTTGGTACAGGGAAGTGAAGCTTTCTTT
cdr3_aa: CASSLVQGSEAFF

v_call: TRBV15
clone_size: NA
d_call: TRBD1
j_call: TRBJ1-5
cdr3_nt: TGTGCCACCAGCACAAGGGGGCTAAATCAGCCCCAGCATTTT
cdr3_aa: CATSTRGLNQPQHF

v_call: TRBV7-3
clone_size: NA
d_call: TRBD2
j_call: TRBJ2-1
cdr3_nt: TGTGCCAGCAGCTTAAGGCGGGGGGGCGGTGATGAGCAGTTCTTC
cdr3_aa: CASSLRRGGGDEQFF

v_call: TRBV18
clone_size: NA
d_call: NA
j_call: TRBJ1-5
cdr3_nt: TGTGCCAGCTCACCAGACAGAAATCAGCCCCAGCATTTT
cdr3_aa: CASSPDRNQPQHF

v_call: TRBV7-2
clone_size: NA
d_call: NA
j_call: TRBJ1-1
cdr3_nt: TGTGCCAGCAGCTTATCGGTTAACCCTGAAGCTTTCTTT
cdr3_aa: CASSLSVNPEAFF

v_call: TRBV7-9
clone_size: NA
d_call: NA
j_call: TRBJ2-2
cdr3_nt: TGTGCCAGCAGCCTACAGGGATCCACCGGGGAGCTGTTTTTT
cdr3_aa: CASSLQGSTGELFF

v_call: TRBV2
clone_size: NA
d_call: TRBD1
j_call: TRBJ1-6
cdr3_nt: TGTGCCAGCAGCGTATCTCGGACAGGGTCAAATTCACCCCTCCACTTT
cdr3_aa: CASSVSRTGSNSPLHF

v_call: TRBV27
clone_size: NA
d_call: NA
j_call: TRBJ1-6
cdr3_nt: TGTGCCAGCAGGAAAACCCGGGGAGGGCCCTATAATTCACCCCTCCACTTT
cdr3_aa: CASRKTRGGPYNSPLHF

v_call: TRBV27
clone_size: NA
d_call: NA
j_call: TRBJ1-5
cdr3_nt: TGTGCCAGCAGTTTCATCCGGGGCCAGGGGCAGCCCCAGCATTTT
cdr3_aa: CASSFIRGQGQPQHF

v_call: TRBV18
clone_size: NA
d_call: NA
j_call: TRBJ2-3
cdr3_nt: TGTGCCAGCTCACCACCGGGCGATAGGGGCCCTTTCCCAGATACGCAGTATTTT
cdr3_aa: CASSPPGDRGPFPDTQYF

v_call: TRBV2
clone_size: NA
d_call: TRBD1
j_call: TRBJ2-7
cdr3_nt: TGTGCCAGCAACCAACAGGGGAGCTACGAGCAGTACTTC
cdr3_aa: CASNQQGSYEQYF

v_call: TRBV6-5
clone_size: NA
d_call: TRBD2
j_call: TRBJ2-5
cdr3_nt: TGTGCCAGCAGTTCCGGGGGGGAAGAGACCCAGTACTTC
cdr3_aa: CASSSGGEETQYF

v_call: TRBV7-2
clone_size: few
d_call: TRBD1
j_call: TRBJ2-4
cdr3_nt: TGTGCCAGCAGCTTAGGTAGGGGACAGGCCAAAAACATTCAGTACTTC
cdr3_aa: CASSLGRGQAKNIQYF

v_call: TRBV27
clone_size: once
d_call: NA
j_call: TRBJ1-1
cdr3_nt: TGTGCCAGCAGTTTAATCCCAGGGGCGAACACTGAAGCTTTCTTT
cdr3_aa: CASSLIPGANTEAFF

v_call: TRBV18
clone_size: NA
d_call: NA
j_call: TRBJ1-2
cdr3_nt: TGTGCCAGCTCACCCACGACAGGCCCGTCGTCCTATGGCTACACCTTC
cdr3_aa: CASSPTTGPSSYGYTF

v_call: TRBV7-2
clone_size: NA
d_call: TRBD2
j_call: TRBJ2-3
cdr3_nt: TGTGCCAGCAGCCGTGCCAGCGGGGGGGGAGATACGCAGTATTTT
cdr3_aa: CASSRASGGGDTQYF

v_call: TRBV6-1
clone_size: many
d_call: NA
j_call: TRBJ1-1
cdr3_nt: TGTGCCAGCAGTGAAGCAGGGGGGGGTCTCGCCACTGAAGCTTTCTTT
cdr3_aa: CASSEAGGGLATEAFF

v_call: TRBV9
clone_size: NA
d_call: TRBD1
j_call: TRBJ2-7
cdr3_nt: TGTGCCAGCAGCGGACGTAGTTGGGACAGGTTCTCCGAGCAGTACTTC
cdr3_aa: CASSGRSWDRFSEQYF

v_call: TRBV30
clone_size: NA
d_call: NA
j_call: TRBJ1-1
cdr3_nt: TGTGCCTGGAGTCTACTTCGGACAGCTCCGAACACTGAAGCTTTCTTT
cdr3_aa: CAWSLLRTAPNTEAFF

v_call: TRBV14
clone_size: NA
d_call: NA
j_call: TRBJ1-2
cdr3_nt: TGTGCCAGCAGCCCGCGCGCCGGAGGGGTCGGCTACACCTTC
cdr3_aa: CASSPRAGGVGYTF

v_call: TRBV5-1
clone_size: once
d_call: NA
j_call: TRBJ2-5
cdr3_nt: TGCGCCAGCAGCTTTTTCGGCCAAGAGACCCAGTACTTC
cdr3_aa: CASSFFGQETQYF

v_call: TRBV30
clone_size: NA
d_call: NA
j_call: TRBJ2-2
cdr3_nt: TGTGCCTGGGGCCCCGGGACAAGAGCTGTCGGGGAGCTGTTTTTT
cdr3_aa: CAWGPGTRAVGELFF

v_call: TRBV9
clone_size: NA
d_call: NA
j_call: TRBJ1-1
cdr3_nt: TGTGCCAGCAGCGTAGAACATATGAACACTGAAGCTTTCTTT
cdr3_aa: CASSVEHMNTEAFF

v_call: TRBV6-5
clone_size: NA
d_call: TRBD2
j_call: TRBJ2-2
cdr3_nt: TGTGCCAGCAGTTACACGGGGGAGGGCGCCGGGGAGCTGTTTTTT
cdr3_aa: CASSYTGEGAGELFF

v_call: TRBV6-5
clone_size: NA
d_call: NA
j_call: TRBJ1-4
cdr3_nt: TGTGCCAGCAGTAGAGACCAGGGGAAACTGTTTTTT
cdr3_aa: CASSRDQGKLFF

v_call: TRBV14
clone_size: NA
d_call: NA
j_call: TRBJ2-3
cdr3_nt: TGTGCCAGCAGCCAAGGGACGGGATTTACAGATACGCAGTATTTT
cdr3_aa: CASSQGTGFTDTQYF

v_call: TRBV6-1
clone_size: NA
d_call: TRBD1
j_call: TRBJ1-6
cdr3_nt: TGTGCCAGCAGCTTCCGGGACAGTAATTCACCCCTCCACTTT
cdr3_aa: CASSFRDSNSPLHF

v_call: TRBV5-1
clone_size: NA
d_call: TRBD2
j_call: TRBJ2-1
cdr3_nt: TGCGCCAGCAGCTTGGTAGCGGGAGGCCAGGGGTGGAAGCAGTTCTTC
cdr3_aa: CASSLVAGGQGWKQFF

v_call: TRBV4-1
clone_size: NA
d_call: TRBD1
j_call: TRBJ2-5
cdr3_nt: TGCGCCAGCAGCCTCCGACAGGGAAAGAGGGACCAGTACTTC
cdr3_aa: CASSLRQGKRDQYF

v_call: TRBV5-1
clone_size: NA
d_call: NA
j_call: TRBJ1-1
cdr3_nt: TGCGCCAGCAGCTTAGCCAGGAATTTGAACACTGAAGCTTTCTTT
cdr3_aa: CASSLARNLNTEAFF

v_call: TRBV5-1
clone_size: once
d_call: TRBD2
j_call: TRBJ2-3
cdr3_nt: TGCGCCAGCAGAGGGACTAGCGGGAGTGTCCCAGATACGCAGTATTTT
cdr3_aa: CASRGTSGSVPDTQYF

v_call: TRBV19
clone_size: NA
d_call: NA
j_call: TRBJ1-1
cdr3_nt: TGTGCCAGTAGTGCTGGGGAGACTGAAGCTTTCTTT
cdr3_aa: CASSAGETEAFF

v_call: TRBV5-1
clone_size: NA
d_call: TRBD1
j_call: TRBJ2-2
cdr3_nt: TGCGCCAGCAGCCCCGGACCTCAAAGGGGGCCCGGGGAGCTGTTTTTT
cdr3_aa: CASSPGPQRGPGELFF

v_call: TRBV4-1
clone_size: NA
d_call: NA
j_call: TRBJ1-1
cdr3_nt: TGCGCCAGCAGCCAAGACTTCGACAGGAGAGCTTTCTTT
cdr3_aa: CASSQDFDRRAFF

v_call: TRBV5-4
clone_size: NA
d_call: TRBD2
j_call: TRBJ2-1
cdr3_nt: TGTGCCAGCAGCTTGGGGTTAGCGGGAGGAGGCAATGAGCAGTTCTTC
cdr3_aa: CASSLGLAGGGNEQFF